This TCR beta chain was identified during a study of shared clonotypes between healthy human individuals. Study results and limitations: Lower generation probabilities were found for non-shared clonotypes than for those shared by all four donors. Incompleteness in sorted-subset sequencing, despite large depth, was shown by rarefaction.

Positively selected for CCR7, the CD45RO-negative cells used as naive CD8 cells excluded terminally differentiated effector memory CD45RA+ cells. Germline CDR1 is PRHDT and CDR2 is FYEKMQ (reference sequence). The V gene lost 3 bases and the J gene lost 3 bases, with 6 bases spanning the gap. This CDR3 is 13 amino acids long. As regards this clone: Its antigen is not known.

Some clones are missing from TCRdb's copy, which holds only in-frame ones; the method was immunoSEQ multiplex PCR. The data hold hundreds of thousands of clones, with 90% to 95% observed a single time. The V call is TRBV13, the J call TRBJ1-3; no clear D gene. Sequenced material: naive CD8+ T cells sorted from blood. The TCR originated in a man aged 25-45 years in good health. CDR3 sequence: CASSFDGGNTIYF. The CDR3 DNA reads TGTGCCAGCAGCTTTGACGGTGGAAACACCATATATTTT.